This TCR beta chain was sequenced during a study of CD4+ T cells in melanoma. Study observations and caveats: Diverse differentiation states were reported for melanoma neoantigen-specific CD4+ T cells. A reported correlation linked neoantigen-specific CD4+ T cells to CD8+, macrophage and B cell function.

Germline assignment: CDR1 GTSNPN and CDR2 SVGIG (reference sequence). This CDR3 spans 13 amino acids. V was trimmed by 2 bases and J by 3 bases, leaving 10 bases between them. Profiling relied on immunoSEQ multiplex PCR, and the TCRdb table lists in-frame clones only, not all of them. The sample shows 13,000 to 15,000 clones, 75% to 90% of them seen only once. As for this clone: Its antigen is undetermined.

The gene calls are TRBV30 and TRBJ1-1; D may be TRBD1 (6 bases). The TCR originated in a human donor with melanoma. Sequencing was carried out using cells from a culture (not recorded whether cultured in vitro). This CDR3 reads CAWSNRAYTEAFF. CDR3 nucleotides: TGTGCCTGGAGTAACAGGGCGTACACTGAAGCTTTCTTT. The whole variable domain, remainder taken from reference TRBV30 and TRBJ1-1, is SQTIHQWPATLVQPVGSPLSLECTVEGTSNPNLYWYRQAAGRGLQLLFYSVGIGQISSEVPQNLSASRPQDRQFILSSKKLLLSDSGFYLCAWSNRAYTEAFFGQGTRLTVV.